The clone carrying this T cell receptor (beta chain) was seen a handful of times. Its antigen remains unknown. This entry is derived from a study of cytomegalovirus exposure and HLA in healthy donors. Study-wide findings and caveats: One later analysis reportedly identified an Asian-associated ancestry cluster that showed fewer N-insertions than the approximately 700-donor mean.

Germline CDR1 reads SGHTA; CDR2 reads FQGTGA. V shed 5 bases and J 8 bases; nucleotides not matched to a gene: 8. The CDR3 runs 13 residues. PCR primers comprised 60 Vbeta and 13 Jbeta primers. Libraries were prepared by immunoSEQ multiplex PCR; TCRdb keeps only in-frame clonotypes and omits some of them. The data show some 160,000 clones, around four fifths seen once. The V call is TRBV7-3, the J call TRBJ1-2, with TRBD1 matching over 7 bases. The sequence derives from a man aged 18 to 29 in good health and CMV-seronegative. Material for sequencing was PBMCs. CDR3 region: CASSPDRVYGYTF. The CDR3 DNA is TGTGCCAGCAGCCCCGACAGGGTCTACGGCTACACCTTC.